A single T cell receptor beta chain is shown here with its context. The target of this receptor is not known. There are no base qualities to consult, and no much larger clone falls within one base. Using the deep immunoSEQ assay, TCR CDR3 regions were amplified from genomic DNA by multiplex PCR. For each cell subset, the extracted genomic DNA was distributed evenly across all wells of several immunoSEQ 96-well plates, and each plate served as one replicate. For sorted subsets, each replicate PCR was loaded with approximately 0.2 ug genomic DNA, equivalent to about 30,000 T cell genomes. Purified libraries were measured with a Qubit 3.0 fluorometer, size-checked on a Bioanalyzer 2100, and measured again with the KAPA Library Quantification kit. Each immunoSEQ 96-well plate was sequenced on its own single-read 150-cycle Illumina NextSeq 550 flow cell. The authors' pipeline ran thus. The immunoSEQ output contained only junctional sequences without quality scores, so filtering could not match that applied to full-length reads. Sequences were annotated with PyIR, a Python wrapper for IgBLAST v1.9, using IMGT germline references to assign V/J genes and CDR3. Reads with weak V/J assignments (E-value above 1e-6), missing CDR3, stop codons, out-of-frame junctions, or ambiguous translated residues were removed. V3J clonotypes were defined as sequences sharing an identical inferred V gene, J gene, and CDR3 amino acid sequence. Percentage overlap between repertoires was computed as shared unique clonotypes divided by the size of the smaller repertoire. Richness of each repertoire was evaluated using RTK rarefaction, the Chao1 estimator, and Recon v2.1 estimates of unobserved clonotypes. OLGA was used to compute generation probabilities for all TCRbeta clonotypes that the gDNA method yielded from a few donors. The table comes from immuneACCESS by way of TCRdb, which keeps in-frame sequences with V and J called. Part of the clones is missing from these tables; in studies checked, under half for an unresolved V gene and the rest for unknown reasons. V and J calls plus clone size are reproduced from that table; the DNA served to infer D and trimming. For this sample the table gives 980,000 or so clones, of which 70% to 85% were detected only once. The ten most abundant clones make up 1.5% of the sample.

The record originates from a study of shared clonotypes between healthy human individuals (TCRdb year 2020). Turning to the overall study: The cohort comprised a couple of women and a few men aged 18 to 49 years. For each donor, CD4 naive and CD4 memory were each given three plates, CD8 naive was given two plates, and CD8 memory was given one plate. Blood TCR repertoires of roughly 5 healthy adults were deeply sequenced to estimate repertoire size and the extent of clonotype sharing between individuals. Libraries were prepared and TCR repertoires were sequenced by different laboratories using diverse techniques, in order to increase sequencing depth and limit assay-specific biases. Each donor's leukapheresis produced roughly between roughly 0.85 and 9 billion PBMCs.

The donors were healthy, HIV-negative adults who had no recently reported acute infections or vaccinations. Every donor was a Caucasian adult residing in Nashville, Tennessee, USA. CD4+ T cells were enriched through magnetic negative selection, after which naive cells were positively selected on CD45RA and the remaining negative fraction served as the memory subset. Blood was obtained by leukapheresis, after which PBMCs were separated by Ficoll-Histopaque density gradient centrifugation and cryopreserved in liquid nitrogen vapor phase. Purity and quantity of every magnetically sorted T cell population were checked by analytical flow cytometry. Genomic DNA was isolated from each sorted fraction and quantified by UV absorbance on a Nanodrop 2000c. The research as a whole found: The small number of donors limited the genetic and exposure-history diversity represented. Based on pairwise subsampling, the degree of clonotype sharing among donors was expected to be affected by sequencing depth. Across four donors, about 5.2% of naive CD4, around 3.3% of naive CD8, 2.3% of memory CD4, and about 0.4% of memory CD8 clonotypes were shared. Rarefaction of sorted-subset datasets indicated incomplete sequencing despite the large sequencing depth. Only blood was sampled, and tissue TCR repertoires likely differ from those in blood. Naive subsets generally had larger estimated clonotype richness than memory subsets did. Compared with non-shared clonotypes, clonotypes shared by all four sorted-subset donors had higher generation probabilities.

At the junction V is shortened by 0 bases and J by 2 bases; bases outside the gene matches: 8. CDR1 and CDR2 (LGHNA, YNFKEQ) derive from the germline V gene. The CDR3 has 18 amino acids, counting the end cysteine and phenylalanine. Only the CDR3 portion is preserved as DNA: 54 bases, with reading frame beginning at the first base. Sequencing input: memory CD4+ T cells sorted from blood. The meaning of the sample's cell subset or site label: CD45RA-negative fraction. This receptor was taken from a man aged 18 to 29 in good health. The V gene is TRBV4-2 and the J gene is TRBJ2-3, with 10 bases aligning to TRBD2. The CDR3 has the sequence CASSQDPILAGYTDTQYF. The sequenced DNA: TGTGCCAGCAGCCAAGATCCAATACTAGCGGGGTACACAGATACGCAGTATTTT.